This TCR beta chain was documented in a study of blood T cell repertoires in COVID-19. Only in-frame clones appear in the TCRdb table, and some are missing; sequencing was by immunoSEQ multiplex PCR. The table has just over 250,000 clones, 75% to 90% seen once; the top ten hold approximately 10%. V lost 1 base and J 3 bases, leaving 10 bases between the germline ends. Germline-derived CDR1 and CDR2 are LGHDT and YNNKEL (reference sequence). The CDR3 sequence is 14 residues long. This chain links TRBV3-1 (or the pseudogene TRBV3-2) with TRBJ2-7; D may be TRBD1 (5 bases). This receptor was taken from a woman aged 70-85 years with COVID-19, enrolled during active disease. The sequenced sample was peripheral blood. CDR3 residues: CASSQGGVYYEQYF. The CDR3 nucleotides are TGTGCCAGCAGCCAAGGGGGCGTTTACTACGAGCAGTACTTC.